The 10 T cell receptor beta chains below were found in one sample sequenced in a study of T cells in Graves' hyperthyroidism and ophthalmopathy. Regions amplified from RNA transcripts were the TCR beta CDR3 regions. During a first-round RT-PCR of the TCR CDR3, the HTBI primer set was used. Each CDR3 protein is one row after TCRdb ran MiXCR on the multiplex PCR reads. The sample lists about 380,000 distinct CDR3 sequences, 18% occurring once. Sequencing was done on a sample of blood. Source of these receptors: a man aged 18 to 35 with Graves' ophthalmopathy.

This sequence joins TRBV6-1 and TRBJ1-5, with D unclear. CDR1 is MNHNS and CDR2 is SASEGT in the germline V gene. This CDR3 contains 14 residues. Trimming left V 6 bases short and J 5 bases short, with 14 bases between. CDR3 residues: CASSSGVRDQPQHF. In nucleotides, the CDR3 is TGTGCCAGCAGCTCGGGCGTTCGGGATCAGCCCCAGCATTTT.

Concerning this clonotype itself: Just one base apart from a much larger clone, this may be a read error. CDR3 bases: TGTGCCAGCAGCGCCCCCCCGGTCACATATACGCAGTATTTT. Translation gives CASSAPPVTYTQYF. This rearrangement joins TRBV13 to TRBJ2-3, with D unresolved. This CDR3 contains 14 residues. Germline lookup yields CDR1 PRHDT and CDR2 FYEKMQ (reference sequence).

The V gene is TRBV13, the J gene TRBJ2-3; 9 bases map to TRBD1. The CDR3 covers 15 residues. V gave up 5 bases and J gave up 5 bases; unmatched junction bases: 8. CDR1 and CDR2 from the germline V gene are PRHDT and FYEKMQ (reference sequence). The DNA for the CDR3 is TGTGCCAGCAGCAACCGGGACAGGGTTGGAGATACGCAGTATTTT. Its translation: CASSNRDRVGDTQYF.

This clonotype turned up a few times. The rearrangement uses TRBV5-1 and TRBJ2-1, with D perhaps matching TRBD1 (5 bases). Between the trimmed V and J ends, which lost 0 bases and 10 bases, there was a span of 8 bases. The CDR3 runs to 12 residues. CDR1 is SGHRS and CDR2 is YFSETQ in the germline V gene. The CDR3 DNA sequence: TGCGCCAGCAGCTTGGCCTGGGGCGAGCAGTTCTTC. It is translated as CASSLAWGEQFF.

This clonotype was counted at least ten times. This chain links TRBV7-2 with TRBJ2-5; D unclear. Germline V gives CDR1 SGHTA, CDR2 FQGNSA. V was shortened by 4 bases and J by 5 bases, with 11 bases between the two germline ends. This CDR3 region has 13 residues. CDR3 protein: CASSSRAQETQYF. The CDR3 region has the DNA TGTGCCAGCAGCTCCCGGGCCCAGGAGACCCAGTACTTC.

This clonotype appeared a few times. The rearrangement links TRBV5-1 to TRBJ1-4, with D possibly TRBD1 on 5 matching bases. The CDR3 covers 17 residues. V lost 0 bases and J 7 bases, leaving 19 bases between the germline ends. Germline CDR1 reads SGHRS; CDR2 reads YFSETQ. The CDR3 sequence is CASSLAPLGARGEKLFF. CDR3 bases: TGCGCCAGCAGCTTGGCGCCTCTTGGGGCGCGGGGTGAAAAACTGTTTTTT.

In this sample, this clonotype turned up many times. The chain joins TRBV7-3 to TRBJ2-2, with a tentative D call TRBD2 (7 bases). The germline V and J ends were trimmed by 1 base and 0 bases, with 12 bases remaining between them. The CDR3 extends over 17 amino acids. Per germline, CDR1 SGHTA and CDR2 FQGTGA. The CDR3 reads CASSLMGGTTNTGELFF. CDR3 coding DNA: TGTGCCAGCAGCTTAATGGGGGGGACAACGAACACCGGGGAGCTGTTTTTT.

V usage is TRBV5-6 and J usage is TRBJ1-5, with TRBD1 as a possible D gene (6 bases). CDR1 and CDR2 (germline): SGHDT, YYEEEE. The CDR3 covers 14 residues. V was shortened by 7 bases and J by 1 base, with 12 bases between the two germline ends. The CDR3 is CASGIGQSNQPQHF. In nucleotides, the CDR3 is TGTGCCAGCGGCATAGGACAGAGCAATCAGCCCCAGCATTTT.

In this sample, this clonotype turned up many times. A single base separates this from a much larger clone, so it may be a read error. V usage is TRBV24-1 and J usage is TRBJ1-1, with 7 bases that match TRBD1. The CDR3 spans 15 residues. Unmatched junction bases numbered 7, after V lost 4 bases and J lost 3 bases. Germline V lookup: CDR1 KGHDR, CDR2 SFDVKD. The CDR3 nucleotides are TGTGCCACCAGTGACTCGACAGGGTCGGACACTGAAGCTTTCTTT. The encoded protein is CATSDSTGSDTEAFF.

Ten or more counts support this clonotype. The CDR3 DNA sequence: TGTGCCAGCAGTACTCTACAGTGGGTTTACACTGAAGCTTTCTTT. Its protein product is CASSTLQWVYTEAFF. This chain uses TRBV12-3 or TRBV12-4 with TRBJ1-1; D gene unclear. The CDR3 extends over 15 amino acids. The germline V and J ends were trimmed by 5 bases and 3 bases, with 16 bases remaining between them.